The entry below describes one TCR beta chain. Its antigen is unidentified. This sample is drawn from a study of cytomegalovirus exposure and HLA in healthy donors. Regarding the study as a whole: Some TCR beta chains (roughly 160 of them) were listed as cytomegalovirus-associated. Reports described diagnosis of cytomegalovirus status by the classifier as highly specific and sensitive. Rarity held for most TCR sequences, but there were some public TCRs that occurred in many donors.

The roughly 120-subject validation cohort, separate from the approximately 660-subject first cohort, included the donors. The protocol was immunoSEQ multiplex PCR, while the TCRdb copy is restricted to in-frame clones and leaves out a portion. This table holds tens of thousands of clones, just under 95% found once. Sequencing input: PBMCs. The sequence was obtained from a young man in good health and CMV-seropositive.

DNA of the CDR3: TGTGCCAGCTCACCACCATCAGATACTAATGAAAAACTGTTTTTT. Protein sequence: CASSPPSDTNEKLFF. The chain employs TRBV18 and TRBJ1-4; D is unclear. This CDR3 region has 15 residues. Trimming shortened V by 0 bases and J by 2 bases, and 7 bases separated the two germline ends. Germline loops: CDR1 KGHSH, CDR2 LQKENI.